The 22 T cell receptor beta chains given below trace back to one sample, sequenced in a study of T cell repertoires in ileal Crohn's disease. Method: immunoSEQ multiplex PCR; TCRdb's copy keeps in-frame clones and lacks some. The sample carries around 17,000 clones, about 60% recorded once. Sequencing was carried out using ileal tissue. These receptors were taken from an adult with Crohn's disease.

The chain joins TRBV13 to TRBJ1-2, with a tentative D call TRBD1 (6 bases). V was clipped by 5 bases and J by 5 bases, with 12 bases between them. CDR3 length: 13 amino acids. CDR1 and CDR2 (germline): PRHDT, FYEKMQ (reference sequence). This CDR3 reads CASSPGDIYGYTF. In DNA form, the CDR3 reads TGTGCCAGCAGCCCCGGGGACATTTATGGCTACACCTTC.

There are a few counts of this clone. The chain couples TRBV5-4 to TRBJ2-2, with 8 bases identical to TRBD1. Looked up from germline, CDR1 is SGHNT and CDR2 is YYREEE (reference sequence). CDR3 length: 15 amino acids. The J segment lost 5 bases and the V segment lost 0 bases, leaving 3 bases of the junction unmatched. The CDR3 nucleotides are TGTGCCAGCAGCTTGGGGGACAGGCGTACCGGGGAGCTGTTTTTT. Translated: CASSLGDRRTGELFF. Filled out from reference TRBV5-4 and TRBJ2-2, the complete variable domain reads ETGVTQSPTHLIKTRGQQVTLRCSSQSGHNTVSWYQQALGQGPQFIFQYYREEENGRGNFPPRFSGLQFPNYSSELNVNALELDDSALYLCASSLGDRRTGELFFGEGSRLTVL.

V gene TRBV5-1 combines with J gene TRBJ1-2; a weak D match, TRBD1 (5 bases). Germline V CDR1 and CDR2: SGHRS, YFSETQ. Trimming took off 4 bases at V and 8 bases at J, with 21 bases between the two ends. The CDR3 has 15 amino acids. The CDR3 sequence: CASSPGLQGGQGYTF. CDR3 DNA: TGCGCCAGCAGCCCCGGCCTCCAGGGAGGGCAGGGCTACACCTTC.

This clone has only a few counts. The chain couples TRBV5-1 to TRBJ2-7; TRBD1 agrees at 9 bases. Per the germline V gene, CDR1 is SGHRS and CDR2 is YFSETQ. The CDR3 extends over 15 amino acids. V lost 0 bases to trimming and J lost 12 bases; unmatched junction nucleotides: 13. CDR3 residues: CASSLVPGQGIFGYF. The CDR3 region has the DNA TGCGCCAGCAGCTTGGTCCCGGGACAGGGCATTTTTGGGTACTTC.

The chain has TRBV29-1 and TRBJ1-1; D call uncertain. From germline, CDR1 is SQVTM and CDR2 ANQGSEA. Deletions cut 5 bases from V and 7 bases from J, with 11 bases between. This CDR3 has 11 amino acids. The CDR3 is CSVRRNVEAFF. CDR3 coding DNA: TGCAGCGTTCGGAGAAATGTTGAAGCTTTCTTT. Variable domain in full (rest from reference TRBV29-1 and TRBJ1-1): SAVISQKPSRDICQRGTSLTIQCQVDSQVTMMFWYRQQPGQSLTLIATANQGSEATYESGFVIDKFPISRPNLTFSTLTVSNMSPEDSSIYLCSVRRNVEAFFGQGTRLTVV.

The CDR3 DNA reads TGTGCCAGCAGTCGACAGGGGGCCTACGAGCAGTACTTC. Residues: CASSRQGAYEQYF. The chain recombines TRBV27 with TRBJ2-7, with 9 bases identical to TRBD1. V lost 5 bases, J lost 2 bases, and 1 base stayed unmatched. Germline V CDR1 and CDR2: MNHEY, SMNVEV (reference sequence). The CDR3 has 13 residues.

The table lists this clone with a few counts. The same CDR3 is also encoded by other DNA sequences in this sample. The CDR3 protein is CASSLAREQYF. CDR3 DNA: TGTGCCAGCAGCTTAGCTCGCGAGCAGTACTTC. V is TRBV7-8 and J is TRBJ2-7; no clear D. V was cut by 0 bases and J by 6 bases, with 3 bases left in between. Germline-derived CDR1 and CDR2 are SGHVS and FQNEAQ. The CDR3 spans 11 residues.

The CDR3 DNA reads TGCGCCAGCAAGGCGACAGGCTACGAGCAGTACTTC. Its protein is CASKATGYEQYF. V usage is TRBV5-1 and J usage is TRBJ2-7, with a weak D call TRBD1 (6 bases). The CDR3 contains 12 residues. Per germline, CDR1 SGHRS and CDR2 YFSETQ. V gave up 6 bases and J gave up 3 bases, with 10 bases separating them.

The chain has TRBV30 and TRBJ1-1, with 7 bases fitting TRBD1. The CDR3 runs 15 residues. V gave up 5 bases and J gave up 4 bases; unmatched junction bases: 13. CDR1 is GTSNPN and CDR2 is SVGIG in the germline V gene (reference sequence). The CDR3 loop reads CAWARKGGRTTEAFF. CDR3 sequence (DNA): TGTGCCTGGGCCCGGAAAGGGGGCAGGACCACTGAAGCTTTCTTT.

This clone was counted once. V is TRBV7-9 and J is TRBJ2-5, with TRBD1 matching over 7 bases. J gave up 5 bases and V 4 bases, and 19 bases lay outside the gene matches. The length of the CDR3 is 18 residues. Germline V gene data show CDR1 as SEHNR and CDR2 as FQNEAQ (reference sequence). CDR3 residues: CASSSRGSGPNPGETQYF. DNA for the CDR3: TGTGCCAGCAGCTCCAGGGGGTCGGGACCCAACCCTGGGGAGACCCAGTACTTC.

The CDR3 nucleotides read TGTGCCTGGAGTAGGGGGCAGCTTAACTATGGCTACACCTTC. Protein sequence: CAWSRGQLNYGYTF. This chain uses TRBV30 with TRBJ1-2; 7 positions agree with TRBD1. V was pared by 2 bases and J by 1 base, with 4 bases of the junction left unmatched. Germline loops: CDR1 GTSNPN, CDR2 SVGIG (reference sequence). This CDR3 spans 14 amino acids.

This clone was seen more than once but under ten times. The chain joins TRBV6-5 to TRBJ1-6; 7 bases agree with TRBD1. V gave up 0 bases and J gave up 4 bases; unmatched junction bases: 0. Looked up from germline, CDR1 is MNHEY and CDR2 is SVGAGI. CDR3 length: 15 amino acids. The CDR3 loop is CASSYSGQYNSPLHF. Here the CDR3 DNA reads TGTGCCAGCAGTTACTCGGGACAGTATAATTCACCCCTCCACTTT.

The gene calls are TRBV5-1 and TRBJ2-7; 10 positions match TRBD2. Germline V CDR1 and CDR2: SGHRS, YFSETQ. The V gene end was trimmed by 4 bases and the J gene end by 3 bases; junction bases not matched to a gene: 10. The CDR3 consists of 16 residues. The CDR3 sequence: CASSKGLADVVYEQYF. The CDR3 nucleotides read TGCGCCAGCAGCAAAGGACTAGCGGATGTCGTCTACGAGCAGTACTTC.

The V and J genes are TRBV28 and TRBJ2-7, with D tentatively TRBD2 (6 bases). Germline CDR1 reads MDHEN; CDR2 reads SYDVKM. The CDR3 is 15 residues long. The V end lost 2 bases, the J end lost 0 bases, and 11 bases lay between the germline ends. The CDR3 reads CASSLAGSSSYEQYF. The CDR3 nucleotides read TGTGCCAGCAGTTTAGCGGGATCGAGCTCCTACGAGCAGTACTTC. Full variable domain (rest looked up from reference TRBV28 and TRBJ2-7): DVKVTQSSRYLVKRTGEKVFLECVQDMDHENMFWYRQDPGLGLRLIYFSYDVKMKEKGDIPEGYSVSREKKERFSLILESASTNQTSMYLCASSLAGSSSYEQYFGPGTRLTVT.

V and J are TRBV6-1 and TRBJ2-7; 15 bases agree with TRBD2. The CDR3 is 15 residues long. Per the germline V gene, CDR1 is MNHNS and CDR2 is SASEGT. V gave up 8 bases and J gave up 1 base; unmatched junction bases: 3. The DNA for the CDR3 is TGTGCCAGCGAGGGACTAGCGGGAGGTTCCTACGAGCAGTACTTC. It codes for CASEGLAGGSYEQYF.

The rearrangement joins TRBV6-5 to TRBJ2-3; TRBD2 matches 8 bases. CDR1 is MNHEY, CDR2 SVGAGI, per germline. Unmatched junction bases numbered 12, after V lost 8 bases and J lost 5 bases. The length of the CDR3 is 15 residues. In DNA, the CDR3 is TGTGCCAGCGGTATGGATAGCGGGATGGGAGATACGCAGTATTTT. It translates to CASGMDSGMGDTQYF.

CDR3 sequence: CASSSDRFEQYF. DNA of the CDR3: TGTGCCAGCAGCTCCGACAGGTTCGAGCAGTACTTC. The chain employs TRBV6-5 and TRBJ2-7; maybe TRBD1 (6 bases). The germline gives CDR1 MNHEY, CDR2 SVGAGI. This CDR3 comprises 12 residues. V was shortened by 6 bases and J by 6 bases, with 12 bases between the two germline ends.

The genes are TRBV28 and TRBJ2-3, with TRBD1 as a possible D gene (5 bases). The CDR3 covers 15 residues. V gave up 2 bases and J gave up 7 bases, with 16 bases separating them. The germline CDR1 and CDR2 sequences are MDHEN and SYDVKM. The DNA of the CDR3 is TGTGCCAGCAGTTTAGGACGACAGCTTCGTAATACGCAGTATTTT. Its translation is CASSLGRQLRNTQYF. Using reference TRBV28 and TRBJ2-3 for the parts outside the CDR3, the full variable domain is DVKVTQSSRYLVKRTGEKVFLECVQDMDHENMFWYRQDPGLGLRLIYFSYDVKMKEKGDIPEGYSVSREKKERFSLILESASTNQTSMYLCASSLGRQLRNTQYFGPGTRLTVL.

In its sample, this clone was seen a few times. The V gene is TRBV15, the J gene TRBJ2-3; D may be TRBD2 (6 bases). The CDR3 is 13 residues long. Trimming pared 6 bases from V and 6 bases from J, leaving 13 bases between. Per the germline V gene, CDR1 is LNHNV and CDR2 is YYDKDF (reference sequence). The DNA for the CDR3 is TGTGCCACCAGGGAGGGTGGGGTGGATACGCAGTATTTT. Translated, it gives CATREGGVDTQYF.

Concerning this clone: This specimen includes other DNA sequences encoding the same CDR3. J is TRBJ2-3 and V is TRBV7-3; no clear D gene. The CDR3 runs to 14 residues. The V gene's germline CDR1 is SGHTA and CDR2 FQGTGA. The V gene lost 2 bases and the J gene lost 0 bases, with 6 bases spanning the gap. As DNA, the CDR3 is TGTGCCAGCAGCTTATCTCGGAGCACAGATACGCAGTATTTT. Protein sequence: CASSLSRSTDTQYF. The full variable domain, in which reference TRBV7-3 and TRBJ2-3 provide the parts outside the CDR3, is GAGVSQTPSNKVTEKGKYVELRCDPISGHTALYWYRQSLGQGPEFLIYFQGTGAADDSGLPNDRFFAVRPEGSVSTLKIQRTERGDSAVYLCASSLSRSTDTQYFGPGTRLTVL.

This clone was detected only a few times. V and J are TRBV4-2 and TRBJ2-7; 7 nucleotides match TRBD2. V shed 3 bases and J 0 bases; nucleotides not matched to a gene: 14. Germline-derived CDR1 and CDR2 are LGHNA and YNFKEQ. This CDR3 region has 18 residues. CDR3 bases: TGTGCCAGCAGCCATTCACCCACCGGGACTACAAGCTCCTACGAGCAGTACTTC. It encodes CASSHSPTGTTSSYEQYF.

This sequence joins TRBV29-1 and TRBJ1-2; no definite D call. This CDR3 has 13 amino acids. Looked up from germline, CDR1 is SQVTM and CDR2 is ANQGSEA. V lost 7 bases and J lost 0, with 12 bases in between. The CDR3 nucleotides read TGCAGCGCCCGCCAGGAGGCTAACTATGGCTACACCTTC. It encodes CSARQEANYGYTF.